The 15 T cell receptor beta chains below come from one sample, sequenced in a study of blood T cell repertoires in COVID-19. TCRdb keeps only in-frame clones here, not all; method: immunoSEQ multiplex PCR. The data hold about 220,000 clones, with roughly 80% observed a single time. What was sequenced was peripheral blood. These receptors came from an older woman who had recovered from COVID-19.

The chain links TRBV5-5 to TRBJ1-2, with D perhaps matching TRBD1 (6 bases). This CDR3 comprises 16 residues. Germline loops: CDR1 SGHKS, CDR2 YYEKEE (reference sequence). V shed 0 bases and J shed 8 bases, with 20 bases lying between them. The DNA for the CDR3 is TGTGCCAGCAGCTTGGTTGCAGGGGCGCGATGGCGCGGCTACACCTTC. It codes for CASSLVAGARWRGYTF.

The rearrangement joins TRBV5-5 to TRBJ2-1, with 7 nucleotides matching TRBD1. V lost 6 bases and J lost 8; bases outside the gene matches: 11. This CDR3 comprises 14 residues. Per germline, CDR1 SGHKS and CDR2 YYEKEE (reference sequence). CDR3 protein: CASNYRGFRDEQFF. CDR3 coding DNA: TGTGCCAGCAACTACAGGGGTTTTAGAGATGAGCAGTTCTTC.

This sequence joins TRBV7-9 and TRBJ1-4; no clear D. Trimming cost V 2 bases and J 6 bases, with 13 bases left between them. The CDR3 loop spans 15 amino acids. CDR1 and CDR2 from the germline V gene are SEHNR and FQNEAQ (reference sequence). The CDR3 reads CASSLSVRGDEKLFF. The CDR3 DNA reads as TGTGCCAGCAGCTTAAGTGTCCGGGGTGATGAAAAACTGTTTTTT.

This clone has a count of ten or more. V usage is TRBV9 and J usage is TRBJ2-2; D may be TRBD1 (5 bases). CDR3 length: 14 amino acids. The germline gives CDR1 SGDLS, CDR2 YYNGEE. V lost 0 bases, J lost 6 bases, and 9 bases lay in between. The CDR3 protein is CASSVAYRSGELFF. The CDR3 bases are TGTGCCAGCAGCGTAGCTTACAGGTCCGGGGAGCTGTTTTTT.

V is TRBV3-1 (or the pseudogene TRBV3-2) and J is TRBJ2-2, with D perhaps TRBD1 (5 bases). Germline CDR1 LGHDT, CDR2 YNNKEL (reference sequence). V was trimmed by 9 bases and J by 6 bases, leaving 11 bases between them. This CDR3 has 12 residues. This chain's CDR3 is CASQGFAGELFF. The CDR3 DNA follows: TGTGCCAGTCAGGGTTTCGCCGGGGAGCTGTTTTTT.

This chain uses TRBV7-9 with TRBJ2-5, with D possibly being TRBD2 (6 bases). CDR3 length equals 18 residues. Per the germline V gene, CDR1 is SEHNR and CDR2 is FQNEAQ (reference sequence). V was pared by 3 bases and J by 0 bases, with 20 bases between. CDR3 bases: TGTGCCAGCAGCTTCTGGCGGTTGGCTAGCGCGGACCAAGAGACCCAGTACTTC. Translated, it gives CASSFWRLASADQETQYF.

J is TRBJ2-3 and V is TRBV6-4, with 9 bases identical to TRBD2. Trimming at V came to 3 bases and at J to 3 bases, leaving 4 bases not matched to a gene. The CDR3 runs 15 residues. Germline V gene data show CDR1 as MRHNA and CDR2 as SNTAGT. The CDR3 here is CASSETAGGTDTQYF. CDR3 nucleotide sequence: TGTGCCAGCAGTGAAACGGCGGGGGGGACAGATACGCAGTATTTT.

V usage is TRBV30 and J usage is TRBJ2-5, with TRBD2 matching over 7 bases. The length of the CDR3 is 14 residues. The germline V gene has CDR1 GTSNPN and CDR2 SVGIG (reference sequence). V lost 1 base, J lost 7 bases, and 9 bases stayed unmatched. The CDR3 DNA is TGTGCCTGGAGTGCCCTGGGAGGGAGCGGGACCCAGTACTTC. It encodes CAWSALGGSGTQYF.

The rearrangement uses TRBV18 and TRBJ2-1; D is perhaps TRBD1 (6 bases). The CDR3 runs 13 residues. Germline loops: CDR1 KGHSH, CDR2 LQKENI. V shed 0 bases and J shed 6 bases, with 6 bases lying between them. The CDR3 protein is CASSPPGGNEQFF. CDR3 in DNA: TGTGCCAGCTCACCACCAGGGGGCAATGAGCAGTTCTTC.

The rearrangement uses TRBV6-5 and TRBJ2-2; perhaps TRBD1 as D (5 bases). The CDR3 is 13 amino acids. Trimming shortened V by 5 bases and J by 5 bases, and 9 bases separated the two germline ends. CDR1 MNHEY and CDR2 SVGAGI come from the germline V gene. The CDR3 DNA sequence: TGTGCCAGCAGTACCCAGGGAACCGGGGAGCTGTTTTTT. Its translation: CASSTQGTGELFF.

The chain combines TRBV4-2 with TRBJ2-7, with a weak D call TRBD2 (7 bases). Germline loops: CDR1 LGHNA, CDR2 YNFKEQ. V lost 1 base and J lost 2, with 15 bases in between. This CDR3 contains 16 residues. CDR3 nucleotides: TGTGCCAGCAGCCAAGTAGGTGGGGGGGCCGCCTACGAGCAGTACTTC. It specifies CASSQVGGGAAYEQYF.

The chain employs TRBV6-2 or TRBV6-3 and TRBJ1-2; no firm D call. CDR1 is MNHEY and CDR2 is SVGEGT in the germline V gene. V was clipped by 6 bases and J by 8 bases, with 13 bases between them. The CDR3 sequence is 12 residues long. The CDR3 sequence: CASSSGGFGYTF. The CDR3 bases are TGTGCCAGCAGCTCCGGCGGCTTCGGCTACACCTTC.

The chain couples TRBV19 to TRBJ2-5; D perhaps matches TRBD1 (6 bases). The CDR3 spans 13 residues. Germline lookup yields CDR1 LNHDA and CDR2 SQIVND (reference sequence). V was pared by 5 bases and J by 5 bases, with 12 bases between. The CDR3 DNA sequence: TGTGCCAGTAGTTCCACAGGGTTGGAGACCCAGTACTTC. Translation: CASSSTGLETQYF.

The gene calls are TRBV30 and TRBJ2-5; the D gene is possibly TRBD1 (6 bases). The CDR3 is 13 residues long. With 2 bases removed from V and 5 bases from J, the gap between germline ends came to 12 bases. Germline loops: CDR1 GTSNPN, CDR2 SVGIG (reference sequence). CDR3 nucleotides: TGTGCCTGGAGTTCATCAGGGGTGGAGACCCAGTACTTC. This gives the protein CAWSSSGVETQYF.

The sample holds one count of this clone. The rearrangement uses TRBV6-5 and TRBJ2-1; weak D call: TRBD2 (5 bases). Trimming stripped 6 bases from V and 0 bases from J, with 12 bases between. The CDR3 totals 15 residues. Germline CDR1 is MNHEY and CDR2 is SVGAGI. The CDR3 DNA is TGTGCCAGCAGGGAGGCAGTTATCTCCTACAATGAGCAGTTCTTC. It specifies CASREAVISYNEQFF.